Each of the 19 T cell receptor beta chains below was sequenced from the same sample in a study of shared clonotypes between healthy human individuals. Assay: immunoSEQ multiplex PCR; the TCRdb copy retains only in-frame clones and omits some. The sample consists of about 1 million clones, roughly 75% of them appearing once. The sequenced sample consisted of memory CD4+ T cells sorted from blood. Subset here: CD45RA-negative fraction. Receptor source: a man aged 18 to 35 in good health.

The gene calls are TRBV19 and TRBJ1-6, with D uncertain. Germline assignment: CDR1 LNHDA and CDR2 SQIVND (reference sequence). This CDR3 is built from 17 residues. V was clipped by 1 base and J by 2 bases, with 12 bases between them. CDR3 DNA sequence: TGTGCCAGTAGTATAGGTGGGCCGGGCGCCTATAATTCACCCCTCCACTTT. It yields the protein CASSIGGPGAYNSPLHF.

This chain joins TRBV5-1 and TRBJ2-1, with TRBD2 matching 8 bases. The CDR3 runs to 13 residues. CDR1 is SGHRS, CDR2 YFSETQ, per germline. After removal of 2 bases from V and 7 bases from J, the junction contained 2 bases not matched to a gene. The CDR3 is CASSFERGNEQFF. The CDR3 nucleotides are TGCGCCAGCAGCTTCGAGCGGGGGAATGAGCAGTTCTTC.

The sample holds one count of this clone. The chain employs TRBV6-1 and TRBJ1-5; no clear D. V was pared by 2 bases and J by 4 bases, with 6 bases between. CDR1 and CDR2 from the germline V gene are MNHNS and SASEGT. The CDR3 runs to 13 residues. CDR3 sequence (DNA): TGTGCCAGCAGTGAATTCGATAATCAGCCCCAGCATTTT. Residues: CASSEFDNQPQHF.

This clone was detected once. This chain connects TRBV2 to TRBJ2-5; either TRBD1 or TRBD2 may fit D (7 bases each). V was shortened by 11 bases and J by 7 bases, with 20 bases between the two germline ends. The CDR3 runs to 13 residues. Germline loops: CDR1 SNHLY, CDR2 FYNNEI. The CDR3 DNA reads TGTGCCTCCAGGGGGGGGCCCGGGGGGACCCAGTACTTC. As protein: CASRGGPGGTQYF. Looking up the rest from reference TRBV2 and TRBJ2-5 gives the full variable domain: EPEVTQTPSHQVTQMGQEVILRCVPISNHLYFYWYRQILGQKVEFLVSFYNNEISEKSEIFDDQFSVERPDGSNFTLKIRSTKLEDSAMYFCASRGGPGGTQYFGPGTRLLVL.

The rearrangement links TRBV27 to TRBJ1-5, with unresolved D. CDR3 size: 16 residues. Germline CDR1 reads MNHEY; CDR2 reads SMNVEV (reference sequence). V was cut by 2 bases and J by 3 bases, with 14 bases left in between. The CDR3 region is CASSLRGGGPNQPQHF. CDR3 coding DNA: TGTGCCAGCAGTTTACGCGGCGGAGGCCCCAATCAGCCCCAGCATTTT.

This chain connects TRBV6-5 to TRBJ2-7, with D perhaps TRBD2 (7 bases). Germline values: CDR1 MNHEY, CDR2 SVGAGI. The CDR3 spans 16 residues. The V and J ends lost 0 bases and 2 bases respectively, with 14 bases between them. The CDR3 nucleotides read TGTGCCAGCAGTTACTCGGGGAGGGGGGAACCCTACGAGCAGTACTTC. This encodes CASSYSGRGEPYEQYF.

The chain uses TRBV9 and TRBJ2-7; D is possibly TRBD1 or TRBD2 (5 bases each). Trimming pared 4 bases from V and 0 bases from J, leaving 20 bases between. This CDR3 has 17 residues. Germline CDR1 is SGDLS and CDR2 is YYNGEE. CDR3 sequence reads: CASSPQSPGTGSYEQYF. CDR3 nucleotide sequence: TGTGCCAGCAGCCCCCAATCCCCCGGGACGGGCTCCTACGAGCAGTACTTC.

The rearrangement uses TRBV4-1 and TRBJ2-5, with D perhaps TRBD1 (5 bases). The CDR3 sequence is 14 residues long. Germline loops: CDR1 MGHRA, CDR2 YSYEKL. Trimming took off 1 base at V and 5 bases at J, with 11 bases between the two ends. CDR3: CASSQVAQGETQYF. The DNA for the CDR3 is TGCGCCAGCAGCCAAGTTGCTCAGGGCGAGACCCAGTACTTC.

The V call is TRBV27, the J call TRBJ2-7; tentatively, D is TRBD1 or TRBD2 (6 bases each). CDR1 is MNHEY and CDR2 is SMNVEV in the germline V gene (reference sequence). V dropped 6 bases and J dropped 4 bases, with 16 bases sitting between them. This CDR3 is built from 14 residues. The CDR3 sequence is CASSPTGARYEQYF. DNA for the CDR3: TGTGCCAGCAGCCCCACGGGGGCGCGGTACGAGCAGTACTTC.

The chain recombines TRBV10-1 with TRBJ2-2; D remains unclear. The V gene lost 6 bases and the J gene lost 4 bases, with 9 bases spanning the gap. Germline CDR1 and CDR2: WNHNN and SYGVQD (reference sequence). The CDR3 spans 13 residues. The CDR3, as DNA: TGCGCCAGCAGGGAAACAGCCACCGGGGAGCTGTTTTTT. Translated, it gives CASRETATGELFF.

This clone was picked up one time. This rearrangement joins TRBV2 to TRBJ1-1; 7 nucleotides agree with TRBD1. CDR1 and CDR2 (germline): SNHLY, FYNNEI. V lost 4 bases, J lost 1 base, and 3 bases stayed unmatched. The CDR3 contains 14 residues. CDR3 sequence (DNA): TGTGCCAGCAGTGCCGAGGGGGCGAACACTGAAGCTTTCTTT. This sequence encodes CASSAEGANTEAFF.

This clone was counted a few times. V is TRBV11-2 and J is TRBJ2-3; maybe TRBD2 (5 bases). Germline V CDR1 and CDR2: SGHAT, FQNNGV. The CDR3 contains 11 residues. V was clipped by 6 bases and J by 7 bases, with 8 bases between them. The CDR3 nucleotides read TGTGCCAGCAGTTCTAGCTATACGCAGTATTTT. Amino acids: CASSSSYTQYF.

The chain is built from TRBV18 and TRBJ1-1, with 10 bases matching TRBD1. The CDR3 sequence is 13 residues long. Germline CDR1 and CDR2: KGHSH and LQKENI. V lost 3 bases and J lost 11; bases outside the gene matches: 6. The CDR3 sequence: CASSPGQGIDAFF. CDR3 bases: TGTGCCAGCTCACCGGGACAGGGGATTGACGCTTTCTTT. The full variable domain, completed using reference TRBV18 and TRBJ1-1, is NAGVMQNPRHLVRRRGQEARLRCSPMKGHSHVYWYRQLPEEGLKFMVYLQKENIIDESGMPKERFSAEFPKEGPSILRIQQVVRGDSAAYFCASSPGQGIDAFFGQGTRLTVV.

This clone was detected a few times. The rearrangement uses TRBV10-1 and TRBJ2-3; 13 nucleotides line up with TRBD2. Germline lookup yields CDR1 WNHNN and CDR2 SYGVQD (reference sequence). V was clipped by 6 bases and J by 4 bases; unmatched bases: 7. The CDR3 extends over 16 amino acids. CDR3 nucleotide sequence: TGCGCCAGCAGCGGGGGACTAGCGGGACGGGCAGATACGCAGTATTTT. Translating gives CASSGGLAGRADTQYF.

This clone was recorded a few times. The V gene is TRBV5-6, the J gene TRBJ2-5; D may be TRBD1 or TRBD2 (5 bases each). The germline V gene has CDR1 SGHDT and CDR2 YYEEEE. This CDR3 contains 18 residues. Trimming left V 4 bases short and J 2 bases short, with 24 bases between. CDR3 sequence: CASSARTAGATKQETQYF. The CDR3 bases are TGTGCCAGCAGCGCAAGGACCGCCGGGGCCACTAAACAAGAGACCCAGTACTTC.

V is TRBV5-6 and J is TRBJ2-1, with 8 bases identical to TRBD2. Germline CDR1 SGHDT, CDR2 YYEEEE. CDR3 length equals 14 residues. V trimming: 4 bases; J trimming: 6 bases; junction bases outside the gene matches: 6. This CDR3 reads CASSTPGTSNEQFF. The CDR3, as DNA: TGTGCCAGCAGCACCCCCGGGACTAGCAATGAGCAGTTCTTC.

J is TRBJ2-3 and V is TRBV28; 11 bases are a match to TRBD2. The CDR3 totals 15 residues. CDR1 is MDHEN, CDR2 SYDVKM, per germline. J lost 1 base, V lost 3 bases, and 0 bases had no gene match. This CDR3 is CASSLGLAGTDTQYF. CDR3 sequence (DNA): TGTGCCAGCAGTTTGGGACTAGCGGGCACAGATACGCAGTATTTT.

The sample holds one count of this clone. The rearrangement uses TRBV6-1 and TRBJ1-4; TRBD1 aligns across 8 bases. Germline V gene lookup returns CDR1 MNHNS and CDR2 SASEGT. V shed 4 bases and J 10 bases; nucleotides not matched to a gene: 5. The CDR3 is 13 amino acids. The DNA of the CDR3 is TGTGCCAGCAGTGTCAGGGGGCTCGGAAAACTGTTTTTT. It codes for CASSVRGLGKLFF.

This chain links TRBV2 with TRBJ2-5; D not certain. The germline V gene has CDR1 SNHLY and CDR2 FYNNEI. Trimming left V 5 bases short and J 11 bases short, with 15 bases between. The CDR3 is made up of 12 amino acids. CDR3 sequence (DNA): TGTGCCAGCAGTCTCGGATCTGGAGAGCAGTACTTC. It yields the protein CASSLGSGEQYF.